What follows is one T cell receptor (beta chain) and its context. What it binds is unknown. This entry comes from a study of cytomegalovirus exposure and HLA in healthy donors. Study-wide findings and caveats: The classifier reportedly diagnosed cytomegalovirus status with high specificity and sensitivity. A few CMV-associated chains proved CMV antigen-specific in vitro. Highly shared variants forming one cluster were likely a sequencing artifact.

Use of 60 Vbeta and 13 Jbeta primers characterized the PCR. Here immunoSEQ multiplex PCR was the method, and the copy in TCRdb shows in-frame clones only, minus some. The sample records 180,000 or so clones, roughly 76% being singletons. CDR3 length: 13 residues. Germline V gives CDR1 SNHLY, CDR2 FYNNEI. The V end lost 4 bases, the J end lost 8 bases, and 14 bases lay between the germline ends. The TCR sequence derives from a woman younger than 30 in good health and CMV-seropositive. The J gene is TRBJ1-2, the V gene TRBV2; possibly TRBD1 for D (5 bases). Source material: PBMCs. CDR3 amino acids: CASSAARAWGYTF. DNA of the CDR3: TGTGCCAGCAGTGCCGCCAGGGCGTGGGGCTACACCTTC.